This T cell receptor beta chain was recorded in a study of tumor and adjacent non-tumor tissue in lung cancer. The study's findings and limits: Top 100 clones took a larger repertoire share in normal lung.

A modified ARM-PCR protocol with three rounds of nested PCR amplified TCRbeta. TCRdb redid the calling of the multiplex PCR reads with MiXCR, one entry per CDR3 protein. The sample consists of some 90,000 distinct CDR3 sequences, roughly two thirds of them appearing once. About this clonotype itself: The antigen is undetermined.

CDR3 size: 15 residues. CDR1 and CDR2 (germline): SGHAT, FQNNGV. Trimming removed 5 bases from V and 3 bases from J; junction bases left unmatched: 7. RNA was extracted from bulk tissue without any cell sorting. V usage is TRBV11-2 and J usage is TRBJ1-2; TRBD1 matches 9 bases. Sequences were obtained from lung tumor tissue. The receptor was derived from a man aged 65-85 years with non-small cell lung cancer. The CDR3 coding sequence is TGTGCCAGCAGCCTTGGGACAGGGAAACACTATGGCTACACCTTC. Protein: CASSLGTGKHYGYTF.